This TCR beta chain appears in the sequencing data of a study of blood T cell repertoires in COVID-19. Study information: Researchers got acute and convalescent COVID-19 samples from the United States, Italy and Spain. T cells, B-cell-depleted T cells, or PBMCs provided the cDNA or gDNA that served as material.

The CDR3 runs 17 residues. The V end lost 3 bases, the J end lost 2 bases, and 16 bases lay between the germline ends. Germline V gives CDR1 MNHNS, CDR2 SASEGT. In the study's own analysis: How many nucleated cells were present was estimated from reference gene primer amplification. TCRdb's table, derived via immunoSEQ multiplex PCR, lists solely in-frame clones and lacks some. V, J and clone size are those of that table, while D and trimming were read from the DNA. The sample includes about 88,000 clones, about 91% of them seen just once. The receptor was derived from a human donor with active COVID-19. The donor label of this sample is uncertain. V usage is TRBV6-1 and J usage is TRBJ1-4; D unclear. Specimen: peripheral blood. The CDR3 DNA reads TGTGCCAGCAGTGATTTCTCCAATTTCGAGACTAATGAAAAACTGTTTTTT. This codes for CASSDFSNFETNEKLFF.